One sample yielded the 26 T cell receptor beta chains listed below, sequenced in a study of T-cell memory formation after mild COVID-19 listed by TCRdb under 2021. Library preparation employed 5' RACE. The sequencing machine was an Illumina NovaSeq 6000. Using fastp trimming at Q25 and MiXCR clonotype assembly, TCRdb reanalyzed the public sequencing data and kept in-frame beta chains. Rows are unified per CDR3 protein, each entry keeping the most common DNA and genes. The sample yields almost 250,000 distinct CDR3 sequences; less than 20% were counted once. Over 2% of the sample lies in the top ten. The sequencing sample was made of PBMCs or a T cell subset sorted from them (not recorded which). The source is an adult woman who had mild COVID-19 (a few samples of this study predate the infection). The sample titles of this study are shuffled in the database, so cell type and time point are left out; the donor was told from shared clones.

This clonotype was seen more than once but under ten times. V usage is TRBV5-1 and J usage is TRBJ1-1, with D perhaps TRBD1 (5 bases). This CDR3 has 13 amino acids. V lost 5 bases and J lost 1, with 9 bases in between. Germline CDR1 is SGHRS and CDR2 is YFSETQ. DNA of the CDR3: TGCGCCAGCAGGTCGCAGGGGAACACTGAAGCTTTCTTT. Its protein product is CASRSQGNTEAFF.

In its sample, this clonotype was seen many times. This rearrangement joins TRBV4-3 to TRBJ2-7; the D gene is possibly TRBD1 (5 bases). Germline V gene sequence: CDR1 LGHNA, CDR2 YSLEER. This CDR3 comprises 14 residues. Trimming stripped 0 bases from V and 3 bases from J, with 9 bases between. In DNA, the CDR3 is TGCGCCAGCAGCCAAGAGCCCAGGGACTACGAGCAGTACTTC. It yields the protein CASSQEPRDYEQYF.

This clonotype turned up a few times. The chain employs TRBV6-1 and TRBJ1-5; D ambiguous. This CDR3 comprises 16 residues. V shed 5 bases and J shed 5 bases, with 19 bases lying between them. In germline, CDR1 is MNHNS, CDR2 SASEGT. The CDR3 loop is CASSFPDVGSDQPQHF. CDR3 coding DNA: TGTGCCAGCAGTTTTCCCGATGTAGGGTCAGATCAGCCCCAGCATTTT.

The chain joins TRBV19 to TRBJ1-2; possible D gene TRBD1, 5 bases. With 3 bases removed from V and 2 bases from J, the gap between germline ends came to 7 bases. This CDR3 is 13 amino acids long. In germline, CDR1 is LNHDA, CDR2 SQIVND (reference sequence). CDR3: CASSIGANYGYTF. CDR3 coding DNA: TGTGCCAGTAGTATCGGGGCCAACTATGGCTACACCTTC.

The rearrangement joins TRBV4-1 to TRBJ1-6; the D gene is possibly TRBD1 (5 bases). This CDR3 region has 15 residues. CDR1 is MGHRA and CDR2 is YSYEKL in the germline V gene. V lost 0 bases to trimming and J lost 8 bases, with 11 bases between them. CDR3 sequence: CASSQEGTVYSPLHF. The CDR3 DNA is TGCGCCAGCAGCCAAGAAGGGACGGTCTATTCACCCCTCCACTTT.

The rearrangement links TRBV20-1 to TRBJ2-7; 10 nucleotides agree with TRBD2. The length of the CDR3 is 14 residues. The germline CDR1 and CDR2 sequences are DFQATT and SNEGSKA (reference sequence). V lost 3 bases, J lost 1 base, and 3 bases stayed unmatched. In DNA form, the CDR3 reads TGCAGTGCTAGTACTAGCGGGGTGTCCTACGAGCAGTACTTC. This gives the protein CSASTSGVSYEQYF.

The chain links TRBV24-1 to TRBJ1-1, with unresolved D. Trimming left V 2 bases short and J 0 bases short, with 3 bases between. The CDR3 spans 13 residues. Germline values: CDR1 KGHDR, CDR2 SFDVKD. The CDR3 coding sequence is TGTGCCACCAGTGATTCAATGAACACTGAAGCTTTCTTT. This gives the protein CATSDSMNTEAFF.

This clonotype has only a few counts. The DNA of the CDR3 is TGTGCCAGCAGGTCGGGTGTAGATAGCTATGGCTACACCTTC. Amino acids: CASRSGVDSYGYTF. V and J are TRBV12-3 or TRBV12-4 and TRBJ1-2; D call uncertain. The V end lost 6 bases, the J end lost 4 bases, and 15 bases lay between the germline ends. The CDR3 runs 14 residues.

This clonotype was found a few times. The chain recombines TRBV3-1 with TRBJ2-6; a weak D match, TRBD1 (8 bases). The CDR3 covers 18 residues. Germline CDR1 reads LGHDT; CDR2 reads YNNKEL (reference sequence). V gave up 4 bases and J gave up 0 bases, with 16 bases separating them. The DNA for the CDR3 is TGTGCCAGCAGCCGCCGGACAGGGAGGGTCTCTGGGGCCAACGTCCTGACTTTC. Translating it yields CASSRRTGRVSGANVLTF.

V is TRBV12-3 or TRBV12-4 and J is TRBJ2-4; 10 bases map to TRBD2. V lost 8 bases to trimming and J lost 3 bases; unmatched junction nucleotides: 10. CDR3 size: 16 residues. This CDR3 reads CASQLAGGRNKNIQYF. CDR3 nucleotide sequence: TGTGCCAGCCAGTTAGCGGGGGGCCGAAACAAAAACATTCAGTACTTC.

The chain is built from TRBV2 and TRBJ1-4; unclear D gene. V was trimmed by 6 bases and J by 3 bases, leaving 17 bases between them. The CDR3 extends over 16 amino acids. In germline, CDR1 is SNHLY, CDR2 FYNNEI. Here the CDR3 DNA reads TGTGCCAGCAGAGAGTTCGGTTGGGTATCTAATGAAAAACTGTTTTTT. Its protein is CASREFGWVSNEKLFF.

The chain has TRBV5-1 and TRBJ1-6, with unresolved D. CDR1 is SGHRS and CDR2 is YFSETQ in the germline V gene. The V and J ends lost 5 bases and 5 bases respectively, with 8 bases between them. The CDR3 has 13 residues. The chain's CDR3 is CASRTQDNSPLHF. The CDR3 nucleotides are TGCGCCAGCAGGACCCAAGATAATTCACCCCTCCACTTT.

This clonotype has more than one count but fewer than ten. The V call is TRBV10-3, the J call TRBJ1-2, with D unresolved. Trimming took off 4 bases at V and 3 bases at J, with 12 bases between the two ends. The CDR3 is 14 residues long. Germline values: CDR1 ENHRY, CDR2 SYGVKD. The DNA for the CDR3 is TGTGCCATCAGTGGGCGTGGGAACGACTATGGCTACACCTTC. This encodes CAISGRGNDYGYTF.

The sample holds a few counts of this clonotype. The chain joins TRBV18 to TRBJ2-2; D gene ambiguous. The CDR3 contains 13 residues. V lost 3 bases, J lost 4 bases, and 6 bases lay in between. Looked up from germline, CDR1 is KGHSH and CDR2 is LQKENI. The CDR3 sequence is CASSPVVTGELFF. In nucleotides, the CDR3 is TGTGCCAGCTCACCGGTCGTCACCGGGGAGCTGTTTTTT.

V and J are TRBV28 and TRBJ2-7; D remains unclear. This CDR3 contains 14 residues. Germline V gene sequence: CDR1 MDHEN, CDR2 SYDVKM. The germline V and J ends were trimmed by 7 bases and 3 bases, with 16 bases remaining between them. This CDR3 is CASTISLGFYEQYF. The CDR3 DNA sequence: TGTGCCAGCACCATCTCCTTGGGGTTCTACGAGCAGTACTTC.

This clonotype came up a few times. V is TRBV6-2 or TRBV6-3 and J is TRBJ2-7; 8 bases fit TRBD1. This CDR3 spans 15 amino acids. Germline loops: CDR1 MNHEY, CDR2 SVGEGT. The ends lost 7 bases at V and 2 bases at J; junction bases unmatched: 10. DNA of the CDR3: TGTGCCAGCAACCTCGGGACAGGCCCCCCCTACGAGCAGTACTTC. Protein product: CASNLGTGPPYEQYF.

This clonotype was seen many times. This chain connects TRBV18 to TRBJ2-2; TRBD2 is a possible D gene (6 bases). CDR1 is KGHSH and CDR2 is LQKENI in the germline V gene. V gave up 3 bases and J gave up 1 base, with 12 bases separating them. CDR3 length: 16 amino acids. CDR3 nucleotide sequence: TGTGCCAGCTCACCTCCGGGACTCAAGAACACCGGGGAGCTGTTTTTT. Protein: CASSPPGLKNTGELFF.

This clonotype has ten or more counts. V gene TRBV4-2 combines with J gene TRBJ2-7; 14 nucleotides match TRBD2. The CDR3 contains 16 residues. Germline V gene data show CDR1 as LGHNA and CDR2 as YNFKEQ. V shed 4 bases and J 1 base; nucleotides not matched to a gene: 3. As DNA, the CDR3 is TGTGCCAGCAGCCCCCGGACTAGCGGGGGGTCCTACGAGCAGTACTTC. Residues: CASSPRTSGGSYEQYF.

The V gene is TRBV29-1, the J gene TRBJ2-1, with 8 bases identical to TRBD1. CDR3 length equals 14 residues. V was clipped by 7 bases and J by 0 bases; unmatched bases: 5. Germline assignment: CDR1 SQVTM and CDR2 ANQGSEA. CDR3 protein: CSATTGGSYNEQFF. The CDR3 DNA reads TGCAGCGCCACAACAGGGGGCTCCTACAATGAGCAGTTCTTC.

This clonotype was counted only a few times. The CDR3 DNA follows: TGTGCCAGCTCACGTGCCGGGGCCGGGGAGCTGTTTTTT. This gives the protein CASSRAGAGELFF. This sequence joins TRBV28 and TRBJ2-2; D is possibly TRBD2 (5 bases). Germline CDR1 is MDHEN and CDR2 is SYDVKM. The CDR3 loop spans 13 amino acids. Trimming pared 8 bases from V and 6 bases from J, leaving 13 bases between.

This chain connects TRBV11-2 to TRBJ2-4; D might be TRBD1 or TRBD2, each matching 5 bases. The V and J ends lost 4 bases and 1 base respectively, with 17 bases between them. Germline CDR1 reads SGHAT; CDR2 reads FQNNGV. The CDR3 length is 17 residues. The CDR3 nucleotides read TGTGCCAGCAGCTCCCGTCCGGGACCTGCGGCCAAAAACATTCAGTACTTC. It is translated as CASSSRPGPAAKNIQYF.

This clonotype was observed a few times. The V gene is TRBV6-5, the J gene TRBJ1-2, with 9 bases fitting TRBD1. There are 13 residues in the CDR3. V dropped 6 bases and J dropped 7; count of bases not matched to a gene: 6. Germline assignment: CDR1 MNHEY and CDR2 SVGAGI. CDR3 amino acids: CASSRDRVGGYTF. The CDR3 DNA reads TGTGCCAGCAGCCGGGACAGGGTCGGTGGCTACACCTTC.

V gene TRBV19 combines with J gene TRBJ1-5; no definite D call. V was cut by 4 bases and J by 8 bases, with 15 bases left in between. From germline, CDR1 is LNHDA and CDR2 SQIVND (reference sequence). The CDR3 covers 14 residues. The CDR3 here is CASSKGTDIEPQHF. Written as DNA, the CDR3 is TGTGCCAGTAGTAAAGGCACAGATATTGAGCCCCAGCATTTT.

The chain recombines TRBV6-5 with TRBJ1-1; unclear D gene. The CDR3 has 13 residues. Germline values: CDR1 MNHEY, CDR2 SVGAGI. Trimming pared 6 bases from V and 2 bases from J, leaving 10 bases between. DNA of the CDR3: TGTGCCAGCAGAGAGACGGCTAACACTGAAGCTTTCTTT. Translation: CASRETANTEAFF.

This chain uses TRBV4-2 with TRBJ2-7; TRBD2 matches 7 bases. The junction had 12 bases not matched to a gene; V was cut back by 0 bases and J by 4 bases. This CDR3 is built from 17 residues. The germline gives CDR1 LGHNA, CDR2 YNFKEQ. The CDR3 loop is CASSQEKAGRLPYEQYF. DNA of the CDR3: TGTGCCAGCAGCCAAGAGAAAGCGGGGCGCCTCCCTTACGAGCAGTACTTC.

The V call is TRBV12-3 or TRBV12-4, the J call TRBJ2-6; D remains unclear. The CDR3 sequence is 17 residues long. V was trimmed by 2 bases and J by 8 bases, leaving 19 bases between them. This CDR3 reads CASSLNMWAMSSNVLTF. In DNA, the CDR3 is TGTGCCAGCAGTTTAAACATGTGGGCGATGAGTTCCAACGTCCTGACTTTC.